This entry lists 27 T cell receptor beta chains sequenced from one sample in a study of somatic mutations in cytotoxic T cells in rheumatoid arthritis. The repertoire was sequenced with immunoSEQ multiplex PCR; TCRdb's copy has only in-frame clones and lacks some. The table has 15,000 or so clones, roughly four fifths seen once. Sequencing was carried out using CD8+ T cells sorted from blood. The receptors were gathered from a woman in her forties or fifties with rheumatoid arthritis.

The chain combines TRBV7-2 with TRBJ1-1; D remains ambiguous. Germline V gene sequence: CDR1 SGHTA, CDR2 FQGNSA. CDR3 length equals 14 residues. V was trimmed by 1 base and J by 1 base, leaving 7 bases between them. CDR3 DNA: TGTGCCAGCAGCTTAGGTGCAACGAACACTGAAGCTTTCTTT. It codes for CASSLGATNTEAFF. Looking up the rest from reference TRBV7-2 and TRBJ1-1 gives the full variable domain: GAGVSQSPSNKVTEKGKDVELRCDPISGHTALYWYRQSLGQGLEFLIYFQGNSAPDKSGLPSDRFSAERTGGSVSTLTIQRTQQEDSAVYLCASSLGATNTEAFFGQGTRLTVV.

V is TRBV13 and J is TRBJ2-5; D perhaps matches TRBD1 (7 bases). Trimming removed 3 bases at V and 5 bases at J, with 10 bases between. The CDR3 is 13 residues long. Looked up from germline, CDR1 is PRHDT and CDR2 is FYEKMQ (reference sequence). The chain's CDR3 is CASSFGGQETQYF. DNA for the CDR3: TGTGCCAGCAGCTTCGGGGGACAGGAGACCCAGTACTTC.

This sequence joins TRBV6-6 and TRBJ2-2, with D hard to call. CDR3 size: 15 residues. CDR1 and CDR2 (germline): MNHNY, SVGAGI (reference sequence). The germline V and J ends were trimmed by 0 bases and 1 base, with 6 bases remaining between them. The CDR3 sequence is CASSYSGWNTGELFF. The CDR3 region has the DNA TGTGCCAGCAGTTACTCGGGATGGAACACCGGGGAGCTGTTTTTT.

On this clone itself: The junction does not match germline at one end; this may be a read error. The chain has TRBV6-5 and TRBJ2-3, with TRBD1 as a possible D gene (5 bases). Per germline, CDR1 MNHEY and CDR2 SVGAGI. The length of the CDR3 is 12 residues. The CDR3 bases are TGTGCCAGCAGTTACTCCCAGGGAAAGTGGTTTTTT. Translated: CASSYSQGKWFF.

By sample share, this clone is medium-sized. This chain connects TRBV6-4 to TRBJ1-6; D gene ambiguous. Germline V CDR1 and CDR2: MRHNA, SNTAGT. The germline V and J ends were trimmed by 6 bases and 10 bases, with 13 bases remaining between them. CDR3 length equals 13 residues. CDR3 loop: CASSAQEGSPLHF. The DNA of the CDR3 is TGTGCCAGCAGCGCCCAAGAAGGGTCACCCCTCCACTTT.

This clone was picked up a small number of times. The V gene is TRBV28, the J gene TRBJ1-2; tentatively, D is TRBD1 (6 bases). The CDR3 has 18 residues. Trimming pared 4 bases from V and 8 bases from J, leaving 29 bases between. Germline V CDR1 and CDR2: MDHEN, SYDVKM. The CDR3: CASSSSLGGAKTPYGYTF. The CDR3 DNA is TGTGCCAGCAGTTCCTCCCTGGGGGGCGCCAAAACCCCTTACGGCTACACCTTC.

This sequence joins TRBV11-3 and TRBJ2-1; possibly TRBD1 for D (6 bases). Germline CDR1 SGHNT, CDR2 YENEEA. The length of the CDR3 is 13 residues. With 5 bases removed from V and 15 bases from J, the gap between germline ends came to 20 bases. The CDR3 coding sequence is TGTGCCAGCAGCCGGGACAACCAAGCGACCCCGTTCTTC. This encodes CASSRDNQATPFF.

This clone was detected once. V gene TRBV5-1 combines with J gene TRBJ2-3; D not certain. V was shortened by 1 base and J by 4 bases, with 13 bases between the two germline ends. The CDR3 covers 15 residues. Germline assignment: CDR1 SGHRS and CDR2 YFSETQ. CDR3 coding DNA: TGCGCCAGCAGCTTGAGCGATCCGTCCCCAGATACGCAGTATTTT. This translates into CASSLSDPSPDTQYF. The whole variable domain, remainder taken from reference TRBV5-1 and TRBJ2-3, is KAGVTQTPRYLIKTRGQQVTLSCSPISGHRSVSWYQQTPGQGLQFLFEYFSETQRNKGNFPGRFSGRQFSNSRSEMNVSTLELGDSALYLCASSLSDPSPDTQYFGPGTRLTVL.

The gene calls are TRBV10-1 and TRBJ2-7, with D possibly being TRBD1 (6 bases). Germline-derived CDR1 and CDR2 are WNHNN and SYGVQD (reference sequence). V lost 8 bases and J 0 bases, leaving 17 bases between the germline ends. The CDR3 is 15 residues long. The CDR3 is CASSPGDRNSYEQYF. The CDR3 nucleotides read TGCGCCAGCTCTCCCGGAGACAGGAACTCCTACGAGCAGTACTTC.

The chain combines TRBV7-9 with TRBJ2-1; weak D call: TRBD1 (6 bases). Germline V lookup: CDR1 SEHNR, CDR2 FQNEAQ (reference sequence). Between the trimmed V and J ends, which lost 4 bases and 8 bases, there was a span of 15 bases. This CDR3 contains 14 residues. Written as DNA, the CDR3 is TGTGCCAGCAGCTCCCTGGGGCCAGGGGATGAGCAGTTCTTC. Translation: CASSSLGPGDEQFF.

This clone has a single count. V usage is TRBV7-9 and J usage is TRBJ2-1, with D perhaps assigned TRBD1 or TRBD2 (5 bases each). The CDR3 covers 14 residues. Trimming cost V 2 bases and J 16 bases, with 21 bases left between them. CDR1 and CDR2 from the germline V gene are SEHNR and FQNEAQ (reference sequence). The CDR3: CASSLPGTLPSNFF. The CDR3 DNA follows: TGTGCCAGCAGCTTACCCGGGACCCTACCCTCGAACTTCTTC.

The CDR3 loop reads CASSQDRDYEQYF. The CDR3 DNA follows: TGTGCCAGCAGCCAAGACAGGGATTACGAGCAGTACTTC. V usage is TRBV6-8 and J usage is TRBJ2-7; 7 bases agree with TRBD1. The CDR3 contains 13 residues. Germline V CDR1 and CDR2: MNHGY, SAAAGT. V was pared by 6 bases and J by 4 bases, with 6 bases of the junction left unmatched.

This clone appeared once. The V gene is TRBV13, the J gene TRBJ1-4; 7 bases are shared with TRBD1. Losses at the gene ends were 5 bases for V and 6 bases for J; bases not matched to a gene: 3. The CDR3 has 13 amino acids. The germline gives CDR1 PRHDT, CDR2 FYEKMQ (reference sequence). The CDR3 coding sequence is TGTGCCAGCAGCCTCGGGACAGATGAAAAACTGTTTTTT. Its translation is CASSLGTDEKLFF.

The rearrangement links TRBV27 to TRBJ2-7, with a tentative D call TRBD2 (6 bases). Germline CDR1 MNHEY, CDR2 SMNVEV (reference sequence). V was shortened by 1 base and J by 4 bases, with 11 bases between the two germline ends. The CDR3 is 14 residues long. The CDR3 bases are TGTGCCAGCAGTTTATATGGAGGGCCATACGAGCAGTACTTC. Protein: CASSLYGGPYEQYF.

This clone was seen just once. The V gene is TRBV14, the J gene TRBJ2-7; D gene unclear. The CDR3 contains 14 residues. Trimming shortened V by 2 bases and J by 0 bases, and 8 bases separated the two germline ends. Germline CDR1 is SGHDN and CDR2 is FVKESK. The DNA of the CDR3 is TGTGCCAGCAGCCAATATCCGAACTCCTACGAGCAGTACTTC. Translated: CASSQYPNSYEQYF.

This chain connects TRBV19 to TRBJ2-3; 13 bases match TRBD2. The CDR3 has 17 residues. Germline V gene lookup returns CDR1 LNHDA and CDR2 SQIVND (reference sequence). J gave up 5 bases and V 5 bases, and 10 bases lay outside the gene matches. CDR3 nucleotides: TGTGCCAGTAGTCTCCAGACTAGCGGGAGGCTCCTAGATACGCAGTATTTT. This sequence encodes CASSLQTSGRLLDTQYF.

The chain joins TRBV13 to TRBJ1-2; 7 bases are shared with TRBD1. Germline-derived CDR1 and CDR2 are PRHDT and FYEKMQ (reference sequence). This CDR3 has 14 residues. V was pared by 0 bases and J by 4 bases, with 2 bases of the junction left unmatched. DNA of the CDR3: TGTGCCAGCAGCTTAGGCCGGGACAGCTATGGCTACACCTTC. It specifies CASSLGRDSYGYTF.

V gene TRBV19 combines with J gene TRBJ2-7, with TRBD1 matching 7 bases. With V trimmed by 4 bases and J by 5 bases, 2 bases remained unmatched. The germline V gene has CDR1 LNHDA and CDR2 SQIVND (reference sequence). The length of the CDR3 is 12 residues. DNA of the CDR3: TGTGCCAGTAGTAACGACAGGGACGAGCAGTACTTC. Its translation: CASSNDRDEQYF.

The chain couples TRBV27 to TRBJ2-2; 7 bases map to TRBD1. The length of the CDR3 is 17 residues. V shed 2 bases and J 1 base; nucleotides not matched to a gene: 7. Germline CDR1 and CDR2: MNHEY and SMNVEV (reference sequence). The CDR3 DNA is TGTGCCAGCAGTTTAAGGACAGGTGATTGGAACACCGGGGAGCTGTTTTTT. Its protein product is CASSLRTGDWNTGELFF.

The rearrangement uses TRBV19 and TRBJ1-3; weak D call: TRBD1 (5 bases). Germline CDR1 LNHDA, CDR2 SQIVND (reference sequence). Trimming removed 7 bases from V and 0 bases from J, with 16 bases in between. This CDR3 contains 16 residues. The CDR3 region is CASKTEGQNSGNTIYF. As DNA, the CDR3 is TGTGCCAGTAAAACAGAGGGGCAGAACTCTGGAAACACCATATATTTT.

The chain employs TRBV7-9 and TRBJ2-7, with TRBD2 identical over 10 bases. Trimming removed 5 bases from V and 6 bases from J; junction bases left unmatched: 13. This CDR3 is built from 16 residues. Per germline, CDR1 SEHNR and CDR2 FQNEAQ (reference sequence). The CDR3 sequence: CASSHDLAGVNSEQYF. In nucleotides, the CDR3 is TGTGCCAGCAGCCACGATCTAGCGGGAGTCAATTCCGAGCAGTACTTC.

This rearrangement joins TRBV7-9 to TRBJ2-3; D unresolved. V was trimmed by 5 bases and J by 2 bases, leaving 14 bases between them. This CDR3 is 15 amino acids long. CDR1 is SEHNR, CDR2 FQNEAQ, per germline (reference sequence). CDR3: CASSLVADLTDTQYF. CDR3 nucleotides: TGTGCCAGCAGCCTAGTAGCAGACCTCACAGATACGCAGTATTTT.

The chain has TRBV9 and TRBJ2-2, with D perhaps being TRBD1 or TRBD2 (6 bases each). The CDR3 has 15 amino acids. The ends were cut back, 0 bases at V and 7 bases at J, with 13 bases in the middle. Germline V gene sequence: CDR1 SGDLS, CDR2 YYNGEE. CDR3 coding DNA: TGTGCCAGCAGCGTAGATAGGGGGGCAAGCGGGGAGCTGTTTTTT. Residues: CASSVDRGASGELFF.

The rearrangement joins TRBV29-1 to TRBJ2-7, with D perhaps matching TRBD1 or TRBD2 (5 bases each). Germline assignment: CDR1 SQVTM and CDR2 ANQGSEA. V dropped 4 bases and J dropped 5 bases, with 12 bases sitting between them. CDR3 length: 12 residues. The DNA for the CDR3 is TGCAGCGTTGTTGGGCAGGGAGACGAGCAGTACTTC. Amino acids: CSVVGQGDEQYF.

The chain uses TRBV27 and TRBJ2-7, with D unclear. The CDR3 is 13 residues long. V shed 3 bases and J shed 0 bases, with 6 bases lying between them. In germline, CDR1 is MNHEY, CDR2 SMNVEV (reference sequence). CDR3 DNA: TGTGCCAGCAGTTTTGCTGGCTCCTACGAGCAGTACTTC. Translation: CASSFAGSYEQYF.

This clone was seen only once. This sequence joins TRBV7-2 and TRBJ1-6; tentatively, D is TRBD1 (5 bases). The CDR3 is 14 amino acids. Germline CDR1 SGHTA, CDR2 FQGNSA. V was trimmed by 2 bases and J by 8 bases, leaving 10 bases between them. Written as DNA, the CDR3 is TGTGCCAGCAGCTTACCAGGGTTGGATTCACCCCTCCACTTT. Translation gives CASSLPGLDSPLHF.

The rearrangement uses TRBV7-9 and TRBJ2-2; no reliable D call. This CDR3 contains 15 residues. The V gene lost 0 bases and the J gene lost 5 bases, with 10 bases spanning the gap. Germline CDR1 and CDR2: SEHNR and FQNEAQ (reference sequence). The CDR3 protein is CASSLAVGETGELFF. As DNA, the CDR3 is TGTGCCAGCAGCTTAGCGGTGGGTGAAACCGGGGAGCTGTTTTTT.